This passage covers 30 T cell receptor beta chains from one sample sequenced in a study of T cell responses to AZD1222 COVID-19 vaccine. Clones were read by immunoSEQ multiplex PCR, and TCRdb kept only the in-frame ones, dropping some. Of about 120,000 clones in the sample, 80% to 90% were seen once. The sample consisted of peripheral blood, taken on day 0 of AZD1222 vaccination. These TCRs come from an adult in good health.

V is TRBV11-3 and J is TRBJ2-5; TRBD1 agrees at 9 bases. The CDR3 runs to 13 residues. CDR1 is SGHNT, CDR2 YENEEA, per germline. The trim removed 4 bases at V and 4 bases at J, leaving 1 base unmatched. CDR3 loop: CASSSDRGETQYF. The CDR3 DNA follows: TGTGCCAGCAGCTCGGACAGGGGAGAGACCCAGTACTTC.

This chain links TRBV11-2 with TRBJ2-7; maybe TRBD1 (6 bases). V was cut by 3 bases and J by 4 bases, with 10 bases left in between. This CDR3 region has 13 residues. In germline, CDR1 is SGHAT, CDR2 FQNNGV. CDR3 bases: TGTGCCAGCAGCTTGGGACAAAAATACGAGCAGTACTTC. Amino acid sequence: CASSLGQKYEQYF.

This chain joins TRBV6-5 and TRBJ2-5; 7 positions match TRBD1. V lost 6 bases, J lost 5 bases, and 9 bases stayed unmatched. CDR1 is MNHEY and CDR2 is SVGAGI in the germline V gene. CDR3 size: 14 residues. CDR3 DNA: TGTGCCAGCAGCCCCGGGACAGCTCGGGAGACCCAGTACTTC. Translation gives CASSPGTARETQYF.

The CDR3 nucleotides are TGTGCCAGCTCACGCGGGAGGGGAACTGAAGCTTTCTTT. This gives the protein CASSRGRGTEAFF. The gene calls are TRBV18 and TRBJ1-1, with D perhaps TRBD1 (5 bases). Germline CDR1 reads KGHSH; CDR2 reads LQKENI. The V and J ends lost 4 bases and 5 bases respectively, with 11 bases between them. The CDR3 length is 13 residues.

The V and J genes are TRBV28 and TRBJ1-6; D is perhaps TRBD1 (6 bases). The CDR3 contains 15 residues. V lost 6 bases, J lost 7 bases, and 16 bases lay in between. Germline V gives CDR1 MDHEN, CDR2 SYDVKM. The CDR3, as DNA: TGTGCCAGCAGAACCCCGGACAGAGACAATTCACCCCTCCACTTT. Protein product: CASRTPDRDNSPLHF.

The chain carries TRBV5-4 and TRBJ2-3; D may be TRBD1 (6 bases). The CDR3 totals 15 residues. CDR1 SGHNT and CDR2 YYREEE come from the germline V gene (reference sequence). Trimming removed 0 bases from V and 2 bases from J, with 10 bases in between. The DNA for the CDR3 is TGTGCCAGCAGCTTGGTAACAGGGACCACAGATACGCAGTATTTT. Its protein product is CASSLVTGTTDTQYF. The whole variable domain, filled in from reference TRBV5-4 and TRBJ2-3, reads ETGVTQSPTHLIKTRGQQVTLRCSSQSGHNTVSWYQQALGQGPQFIFQYYREEENGRGNFPPRFSGLQFPNYSSELNVNALELDDSALYLCASSLVTGTTDTQYFGPGTRLTVL.

The chain has TRBV7-8 and TRBJ1-2; D not certain. The CDR3 length is 12 residues. The V and J ends lost 3 bases and 5 bases respectively, with 7 bases between them. Germline CDR1 SGHVS, CDR2 FQNEAQ. The CDR3 coding sequence is TGTGCCAGCAGCTTGCCGCCATATGGCTACACCTTC. Encoded protein: CASSLPPYGYTF.

This clone was observed a handful of times. The chain couples TRBV19 to TRBJ1-1; 9 positions match TRBD1. V was clipped by 6 bases and J by 8 bases; unmatched bases: 10. CDR3 size: 14 residues. CDR1 is LNHDA, CDR2 SQIVND, per germline (reference sequence). The CDR3 loop reads CASRYGQGKGEAFF. CDR3 sequence (DNA): TGTGCCAGTAGATACGGACAGGGGAAGGGGGAAGCTTTCTTT.

In its sample, this clone is medium-sized. This chain joins TRBV28 and TRBJ1-1; TRBD1 matches at 9 bases. CDR3 size: 13 residues. Germline V CDR1 and CDR2: MDHEN, SYDVKM. The V and J ends lost 6 bases and 9 bases, in that order; junction bases with no gene match: 8. Here the CDR3 reads CASSNPGTGKAFF. CDR3 nucleotide sequence: TGTGCCAGCAGCAACCCAGGGACAGGGAAAGCTTTCTTT.

Only a few counts were recorded for this clone. V gene TRBV7-9 combines with J gene TRBJ2-1, with D maybe TRBD2 (5 bases). V was pared by 6 bases and J by 0 bases, with 15 bases between. This CDR3 spans 16 amino acids. Germline CDR1 and CDR2: SEHNR and FQNEAQ (reference sequence). The DNA of the CDR3 is TGTGCCAGCAGGTCACCCCCTAGCCTCTCCTACAATGAGCAGTTCTTC. Its translation: CASRSPPSLSYNEQFF.

V usage is TRBV19 and J usage is TRBJ1-1; 7 bases map to TRBD1. This CDR3 has 15 residues. Germline values: CDR1 LNHDA, CDR2 SQIVND (reference sequence). The ends lost 4 bases at V and 3 bases at J; junction bases unmatched: 8. The CDR3 sequence is CASSSGRGADTEAFF. Here the CDR3 DNA reads TGTGCCAGTAGTAGCGGCAGGGGGGCAGACACTGAAGCTTTCTTT. The variable domain in full, completed from reference TRBV19 and TRBJ1-1, reads DGGITQSPKYLFRKEGQNVTLSCEQNLNHDAMYWYRQDPGQGLRLIYYSQIVNDFQKGDIAEGYSVSREKKESFPLTVTSAQKNPTAFYLCASSSGRGADTEAFFGQGTRLTVV.

CDR3 amino acids: CASSPVGDRRNEKLFF. The DNA for the CDR3 is TGTGCCAGCAGCCCCGTGGGGGACAGGAGGAATGAAAAACTGTTTTTT. V is TRBV5-5 and J is TRBJ1-4; 8 nucleotides align to TRBD1. Germline V gives CDR1 SGHKS, CDR2 YYEKEE (reference sequence). CDR3 length equals 16 residues. Trimming took 4 bases from V and 5 from J; bases not matched to a gene: 10.

The V and J genes are TRBV19 and TRBJ1-1; perhaps TRBD1 as D (6 bases). There are 13 residues in the CDR3. Per the germline V gene, CDR1 is LNHDA and CDR2 is SQIVND (reference sequence). The germline V and J ends were trimmed by 7 bases and 2 bases, with 11 bases remaining between them. Written as DNA, the CDR3 is TGTGCCAGTAAATTACAGGGAAACACTGAAGCTTTCTTT. Encoded protein: CASKLQGNTEAFF.

This chain links TRBV15 with TRBJ1-1; tentatively, D is TRBD1 (6 bases). Germline CDR1 is LNHNV and CDR2 is YYDKDF (reference sequence). Trimming removed 8 bases from V and 4 bases from J, with 14 bases in between. The CDR3 runs 13 residues. Written as DNA, the CDR3 is TGTGCCACCGGAGATAGGGGGGGCACTGAAGCTTTCTTT. Translation gives CATGDRGGTEAFF.

The genes are TRBV15 and TRBJ1-5; TRBD1 matches at 10 bases. J lost 6 bases, V lost 1 base, and 3 bases had no gene match. The CDR3 totals 15 residues. Germline values: CDR1 LNHNV, CDR2 YYDKDF (reference sequence). The CDR3 DNA reads TGTGCCACCAGCAGAGGACAGGGGGCCGGTCAGCCCCAGCATTTT. Protein: CATSRGQGAGQPQHF.

This chain joins TRBV7-9 and TRBJ2-3; 7 bases align to TRBD1. V shed 11 bases, J shed 5 bases, and the junction held 7 bases outside the gene matches. This CDR3 spans 12 amino acids. The germline V gene encodes CDR1 SEHNR and CDR2 FQNEAQ (reference sequence). CDR3 sequence (DNA): TGTGCCGCAGGGGGTAGGGGAGATACGCAGTATTTT. Its translation is CAAGGRGDTQYF.

This chain uses TRBV27 with TRBJ2-7; possibly TRBD2 for D (7 bases). The germline gives CDR1 MNHEY, CDR2 SMNVEV (reference sequence). This CDR3 region has 13 residues. V was shortened by 7 bases and J by 5 bases, with 15 bases between the two germline ends. The CDR3 sequence is CASTKGGLHEQYF. The CDR3, as DNA: TGTGCCAGCACCAAGGGGGGGTTACACGAGCAGTACTTC.

The chain has TRBV7-9 and TRBJ2-3; a possible D gene is TRBD2 (5 bases). Deletions cut 5 bases from V and 0 bases from J, with 12 bases between. Germline V gene lookup returns CDR1 SEHNR and CDR2 FQNEAQ (reference sequence). The CDR3 extends over 15 amino acids. CDR3 amino acids: CASSPWRVSTDTQYF. The CDR3 DNA reads as TGTGCCAGCAGCCCTTGGCGGGTCAGCACAGATACGCAGTATTTT.

The chain is built from TRBV28 and TRBJ1-4; TRBD1 is a possible D gene (6 bases). V lost 6 bases, J lost 8 bases, and 13 bases lay in between. CDR1 is MDHEN, CDR2 SYDVKM, per germline. The CDR3 has 13 amino acids. The CDR3 here is CASRSRGGEKLFF. The CDR3 nucleotides are TGTGCCAGCAGGTCAAGGGGGGGGGAAAAACTGTTTTTT.

The rearrangement uses TRBV30 and TRBJ2-1; no definite D call. The germline V gene encodes CDR1 GTSNPN and CDR2 SVGIG (reference sequence). V was trimmed by 0 bases and J by 9 bases, leaving 12 bases between them. The CDR3 consists of 13 residues. The CDR3 region has the DNA TGTGCCTGGAGTGTATCCGGGCCCTTTGAGCAGTTCTTC. This gives the protein CAWSVSGPFEQFF.

In its sample, this clone was seen once. The rearrangement links TRBV28 to TRBJ2-1, with 11 bases lining up with TRBD2. This CDR3 is built from 16 residues. Germline CDR1 reads MDHEN; CDR2 reads SYDVKM. The V and J ends lost 6 bases and 8 bases, in that order; junction bases with no gene match: 12. Here the CDR3 DNA reads TGTGCCAGCAGATCCCTTCTAGCGGGAGGTAGGGATGAGCAGTTCTTC. This gives the protein CASRSLLAGGRDEQFF.

This rearrangement joins TRBV7-9 to TRBJ2-7; D not resolved. Germline V gene lookup returns CDR1 SEHNR and CDR2 FQNEAQ (reference sequence). The CDR3 is 14 amino acids. V gave up 5 bases and J gave up 11 bases, with 22 bases separating them. The DNA of the CDR3 is TGTGCCAGCAGCCCGGAGACCGTCCCCACTGGGGAGTACTTC. Its translation is CASSPETVPTGEYF.

This chain links TRBV24-1 with TRBJ2-2; D unclear. V was pared by 4 bases and J by 5 bases, with 1 base between. Germline V CDR1 and CDR2: KGHDR, SFDVKD. CDR3 length: 11 residues. The CDR3 reads CATSETGELFF. CDR3 DNA: TGTGCCACCAGTGAGACCGGGGAGCTGTTTTTT.

This chain links TRBV7-3 with TRBJ1-2; tentative D call: TRBD1 (6 bases). The CDR3 has 13 amino acids. Deletions cut 3 bases from V and 8 bases from J, with 13 bases between. Germline V gene lookup returns CDR1 SGHTA and CDR2 FQGTGA. The DNA for the CDR3 is TGTGCCAGCAGCTTTACAGGGCTTGGCGGCTACACCTTC. Translated: CASSFTGLGGYTF.

Written as DNA, the CDR3 is TGTGCCAGCAGCAAGAGACAGGGATTTGAAAAACTGTTTTTT. This sequence encodes CASSKRQGFEKLFF. The rearrangement uses TRBV28 and TRBJ1-4; the match to TRBD1 covers 7 bases. In germline, CDR1 is MDHEN, CDR2 SYDVKM. J lost 7 bases, V lost 6 bases, and 8 bases had no gene match. The CDR3 runs 14 residues.

This sequence joins TRBV4-1 and TRBJ2-1, with a possible D match to TRBD2 (5 bases). CDR1 and CDR2 from the germline V gene are MGHRA and YSYEKL. V lost 0 bases to trimming and J lost 8 bases, with 14 bases between them. CDR3 length equals 15 residues. DNA of the CDR3: TGCGCCAGCAGCCAAGACCGGACTGCCAATTATGAGCAGTTCTTC. It specifies CASSQDRTANYEQFF.

This rearrangement joins TRBV9 to TRBJ1-3; 8 nucleotides agree with TRBD1. This CDR3 has 16 amino acids. Germline trimming cut 4 bases from V and 4 bases from J; bases unmatched to any gene: 10. The germline CDR1 and CDR2 sequences are SGDLS and YYNGEE. CDR3 sequence reads: CASSSGPQGAGNTIYF. In DNA, the CDR3 is TGTGCCAGCAGCAGCGGGCCTCAGGGGGCCGGAAACACCATATATTTT. Full variable domain (outside the CDR3, taken from reference TRBV9 and TRBJ1-3): DSGVTQTPKHLITATGQRVTLRCSPRSGDLSVYWYQQSLDQGLQFLIQYYNGEERAKGNILERFSAQQFPDLHSELNLSSLELGDSALYFCASSSGPQGAGNTIYFGEGSWLTVV.

The chain links TRBV6-4 to TRBJ2-7; 13 nucleotides align to TRBD2. The germline V gene has CDR1 MRHNA and CDR2 SNTAGT. V lost 2 bases to trimming and J lost 6 bases; unmatched junction nucleotides: 13. This CDR3 has 18 residues. The CDR3 loop is CASSDALLAGGPAGEQYF. The DNA of the CDR3 is TGTGCCAGCAGTGACGCCTTACTAGCGGGAGGGCCGGCAGGCGAGCAGTACTTC.

The chain joins TRBV11-2 to TRBJ2-7; TRBD2 matches 8 bases. CDR3 length: 17 residues. The germline gives CDR1 SGHAT, CDR2 FQNNGV. V lost 4 bases, J lost 0 bases, and 11 bases stayed unmatched. Written as DNA, the CDR3 is TGTGCCAGCAGCTGGGCAGTAGGGCTAGCGGGCTCCTACGAGCAGTACTTC. Translated, it gives CASSWAVGLAGSYEQYF.

The V gene is TRBV18, the J gene TRBJ1-4; D not resolved. The CDR3 spans 15 residues. Trimming pared 3 bases from V and 0 bases from J, leaving 8 bases between. CDR1 is KGHSH and CDR2 is LQKENI in the germline V gene. Here the CDR3 reads CASSPTLATNEKLFF. The CDR3 coding sequence is TGTGCCAGCTCACCCACGCTAGCAACTAATGAAAAACTGTTTTTT.